Listed below are T cell receptor beta chains from one sample, sequenced in a study of cytomegalovirus exposure and HLA in healthy donors. Sequenced by immunoSEQ multiplex PCR; TCRdb stores in-frame clones only, minus some. The table lists 150,000 to 200,000 clones, 65% to 80% of them singletons. Sequences were obtained from PBMCs. These receptors all stem from a woman aged 40 to 50 in good health and CMV-seronegative. Both conserved end residues are part of each CDR3. The D gene is left open where the match is weak. The size entry is marked missing in some rows and otherwise reads once, few, many or a size class.

DNA,CDR3,V,J,D,size
TGTGCCAGCAGCATATTTCCGGGACTAGAGAAAGATACGCAGTATTTT,CASSIFPGLEKDTQYF,TRBV21-1,TRBJ2-3,.,.
TGCGCCAGCACCAAGGACAGGGTGGAAGAGCAGTACTTC,CASTKDRVEEQYF,TRBV10-1,TRBJ2-7,TRBD1,.
TGTGCCAGCAGCCCGCGGACAGGTCCTGGGGCCCAGTACTTC,CASSPRTGPGAQYF,TRBV11-3,TRBJ2-5,TRBD1,once
TGTGCCAGCAGCGCACGGAGTTCGGACACTGAAGCTTTCTTT,CASSARSSDTEAFF,TRBV7-9,TRBJ1-1,.,.
TGTGCCAGTAGTATAGGAGGGAGGACCTACAATGAGCAGTTCTTC,CASSIGGRTYNEQFF,TRBV19,TRBJ2-1,.,.
TGTGCCAGCAGCCAAGGGACAGGGGGTTCAAACACCATATATTTT,CASSQGTGGSNTIYF,TRBV9,TRBJ1-3,TRBD1,.
TGCAGCGTAGGCAGGGAAGAGACCCAGTACTTC,CSVGREETQYF,TRBV29-1,TRBJ2-5,.,once
TGTGCCAGCAGTGATCGTAGGGGCGCGGTAGGTCGGGCTTTCTTT,CASSDRRGAVGRAFF,TRBV2,TRBJ1-1,.,few
TGCGCCAGCAGCCAAGACAGTTTCGCCACAGATACGCAGTATTTT,CASSQDSFATDTQYF,TRBV4-3,TRBJ2-3,.,.
TGTGCCACCAGCCCGATAGCGGCACACTCCTACGAGCAGTACTTC,CATSPIAAHSYEQYF,TRBV15,TRBJ2-7,.,.
TGTGCCAGCAGCTTAGAGGACAGGGAGGTCTACGAGCAGTACTTC,CASSLEDREVYEQYF,TRBV11-3,TRBJ2-7,TRBD1,.
TGTGCCAGCAGCCCCGGACTAGCGGGAGGTTATGAGCAGTTCTTC,CASSPGLAGGYEQFF,TRBV5-4,TRBJ2-1,TRBD2,.
TGTGCCAGCAGGTCTAAGGGGGGGGTGGCGAACACCGGGGAGCTGTTTTTT,CASRSKGGVANTGELFF,TRBV7-2,TRBJ2-2,.,.
TGTGCCAGTATTGGACAGGAGAACACTGAAGCTTTCTTT,CASIGQENTEAFF,TRBV19,TRBJ1-1,TRBD1,.